Each of the 18 T cell receptor beta chains below was sequenced from the same sample in a study of beta chain features in type 1 diabetes. Findings and limits, study-wide: Shorter TCRB CDR3s, moderately but significantly so, were found in Type 1 diabetes patients in all four CD4+ subsets.

These TCRs are of unknown antigen specificity. Of the isolated RNA, all was reverse transcribed, and so the sequenced material was expressed TCRB transcripts. Here immunoSEQ multiplex PCR was the method, and the copy in TCRdb shows in-frame clones only, minus some. The sample lists around 600,000 clones; under 15% were seen once. The source material was naive CD4+ T cells from blood. The receptors were sampled from a man aged 30 to 45 with type 1 diabetes.

This clone has just a few counts. V usage is TRBV9 and J usage is TRBJ2-4; D is perhaps TRBD2 (5 bases). Germline CDR1 is SGDLS and CDR2 is YYNGEE. Trimming shortened V by 4 bases and J by 0 bases, and 14 bases separated the two germline ends. There are 16 residues in the CDR3. The CDR3 DNA sequence: TGTGCCAGCAGCCCAGAGGGTGGGCTAGCCAAAAACATTCAGTACTTC. Amino acid sequence: CASSPEGGLAKNIQYF.

The chain uses TRBV19 and TRBJ2-5, with D tentatively TRBD1 (6 bases). Germline values: CDR1 LNHDA, CDR2 SQIVND (reference sequence). The germline V and J ends were trimmed by 5 bases and 1 base, with 11 bases remaining between them. The CDR3 has 14 residues. In DNA, the CDR3 is TGTGCCAGTAGTGTAGTGGACAGCCAAGAGACCCAGTACTTC. Protein sequence: CASSVVDSQETQYF.

V gene TRBV20-1 combines with J gene TRBJ2-1; D is uncertain. V lost 0 bases and J 10 bases, leaving 7 bases between the germline ends. The germline CDR1 and CDR2 sequences are DFQATT and SNEGSKA (reference sequence). This CDR3 contains 11 residues. For the CDR3, the DNA is TGCAGTGCTAGAGATATACAAGAGCAGTTCTTC. It specifies CSARDIQEQFF.

The chain combines TRBV2 with TRBJ1-2; TRBD1 matches at 9 bases. The CDR3 extends over 13 amino acids. Germline CDR1 SNHLY, CDR2 FYNNEI. V gave up 6 bases and J gave up 7 bases; unmatched junction bases: 6. CDR3 DNA sequence: TGTGCCAGCAGAGACCGGGACAGGGCTGGCTACACCTTC. This gives the protein CASRDRDRAGYTF.

With respect to this clone: Other DNA variants within this sample encode the same CDR3. V and J are TRBV18 and TRBJ2-5; weak D call: TRBD1 (5 bases). With 4 bases removed from V and 5 bases from J, the gap between germline ends came to 8 bases. CDR1 and CDR2 (germline): KGHSH, LQKENI. CDR3 length: 12 amino acids. The DNA for the CDR3 is TGTGCCAGCTCACTAGGGGCGGAGACCCAGTACTTC. It is translated as CASSLGAETQYF.

The chain has TRBV11-2 and TRBJ2-1; 9 nucleotides agree with TRBD2. The CDR3 is 16 residues long. With 0 bases clipped from V and 12 bases from J, the junction kept 12 bases outside the gene matches. Germline CDR1 and CDR2: SGHAT and FQNNGV. The CDR3 is CASSLDPAGGPPGQFF. Written as DNA, the CDR3 is TGTGCCAGCAGCTTAGATCCTGCGGGGGGGCCTCCAGGGCAGTTCTTC.

This clone turned up a few times. The V call is TRBV6-6, the J call TRBJ2-1; possibly TRBD1 for D (6 bases). Germline assignment: CDR1 MNHNY and CDR2 SVGAGI (reference sequence). The V gene lost 7 bases and the J gene lost 1 base, with 11 bases spanning the gap. CDR3 length equals 14 residues. CDR3 loop: CASILTGSYNEQFF. The CDR3 region has the DNA TGTGCCAGCATATTGACAGGTTCCTACAATGAGCAGTTCTTC.

Concerning this clone itself: In the same sample, other DNA sequences code for this CDR3. The rearrangement joins TRBV7-2 to TRBJ1-5, with D possibly being TRBD1 (6 bases). Germline V gene data show CDR1 as SGHTA and CDR2 as FQGNSA. The CDR3 extends over 15 amino acids. Trimming pared 4 bases from V and 0 bases from J, leaving 10 bases between. CDR3 coding DNA: TGTGCCAGCAGCTCGACAGGAAATAGCAATCAGCCCCAGCATTTT. Translating gives CASSSTGNSNQPQHF.

The rearrangement links TRBV11-2 to TRBJ2-3; 11 bases agree with TRBD2. Unmatched junction bases numbered 5, after V lost 2 bases and J lost 4 bases. The CDR3 covers 16 residues. Germline V gives CDR1 SGHAT, CDR2 FQNNGV. CDR3 protein: CASSLNSGGDSDTQYF. CDR3 DNA sequence: TGTGCCAGCAGCTTAAATAGCGGGGGGGACTCAGATACGCAGTATTTT.

V usage is TRBV9 and J usage is TRBJ2-3, with a weak D call TRBD2 (6 bases). From germline, CDR1 is SGDLS and CDR2 YYNGEE. Trimming took off 4 bases at V and 0 bases at J, with 12 bases between the two ends. The length of the CDR3 is 15 residues. CDR3 loop: CASSTRGLSTDTQYF. In DNA, the CDR3 is TGTGCCAGCAGCACCCGGGGACTTAGCACAGATACGCAGTATTTT.

This clone was seen more than once but under ten times. The chain links TRBV5-1 to TRBJ2-7, with TRBD1 as a possible D gene (7 bases). CDR1 SGHRS and CDR2 YFSETQ come from the germline V gene. V gave up 4 bases and J gave up 3 bases, with 17 bases separating them. The CDR3 is 15 amino acids. CDR3 nucleotide sequence: TGCGCCAGCAGCGGCGGGACAGAATTAGACTACGAGCAGTACTTC. This sequence encodes CASSGGTELDYEQYF.

The chain employs TRBV19 and TRBJ2-6; maybe TRBD1 (6 bases). CDR3 length: 15 residues. CDR1 is LNHDA, CDR2 SQIVND, per germline (reference sequence). V was trimmed by 7 bases and J by 4 bases, leaving 14 bases between them. The CDR3 nucleotides are TGTGCCAGTAAGTCCCGACAGGCCGGGGCCAACGTCCTGACTTTC. Translated, it gives CASKSRQAGANVLTF. Using reference TRBV19 and TRBJ2-6 for the parts outside the CDR3, the full variable domain is DGGITQSPKYLFRKEGQNVTLSCEQNLNHDAMYWYRQDPGQGLRLIYYSQIVNDFQKGDIAEGYSVSREKKESFPLTVTSAQKNPTAFYLCASKSRQAGANVLTFGAGSRLTVL.

This clone was seen a few times. The chain has TRBV5-4 and TRBJ1-3, with a tentative D call TRBD1 (5 bases). Germline values: CDR1 SGHNT, CDR2 YYREEE (reference sequence). CDR3 length: 15 residues. The V gene lost 2 bases and the J gene lost 0 bases, with 9 bases spanning the gap. DNA for the CDR3: TGTGCCAGCAGCTTAGACAGTCACTCTGGAAACACCATATATTTT. Amino acids: CASSLDSHSGNTIYF. Variable domain in full (rest from reference TRBV5-4 and TRBJ1-3): ETGVTQSPTHLIKTRGQQVTLRCSSQSGHNTVSWYQQALGQGPQFIFQYYREEENGRGNFPPRFSGLQFPNYSSELNVNALELDDSALYLCASSLDSHSGNTIYFGEGSWLTVV.

The V and J genes are TRBV14 and TRBJ2-7; TRBD1 matches at 8 bases. V gave up 4 bases and J gave up 6 bases; unmatched junction bases: 11. The CDR3 is made up of 15 amino acids. Germline V gene data show CDR1 as SGHDN and CDR2 as FVKESK. The chain's CDR3 is CASSLGTGSRGEQYF. The CDR3 coding sequence is TGTGCCAGCAGCCTTGGGACAGGATCTCGCGGCGAGCAGTACTTC.

This clone was counted only a few times. The V call is TRBV19, the J call TRBJ2-1; no reliable D call. V lost 10 bases and J lost 0, with 10 bases in between. The CDR3 contains 13 residues. Germline CDR1 is LNHDA and CDR2 is SQIVND (reference sequence). The CDR3 coding sequence is TGTGCCACCCAACCCAGCTCCTACAATGAGCAGTTCTTC. It encodes CATQPSSYNEQFF.

This clone turned up a few times. The gene calls are TRBV18 and TRBJ2-7, with 7 bases aligning to TRBD1. The germline V gene encodes CDR1 KGHSH and CDR2 LQKENI. The CDR3 extends over 14 amino acids. J was trimmed by 2 bases and V by 3 bases; bases with no gene match: 4. The CDR3 DNA follows: TGTGCCAGCTCACCGGGGACAGCGGCCTACGAGCAGTACTTC. It encodes CASSPGTAAYEQYF. The variable domain in full, with the rest retrieved from reference TRBV18 and TRBJ2-7, is NAGVMQNPRHLVRRRGQEARLRCSPMKGHSHVYWYRQLPEEGLKFMVYLQKENIIDESGMPKERFSAEFPKEGPSILRIQQVVRGDSAAYFCASSPGTAAYEQYFGPGTRLTVT.

This clone was detected a few times. The genes are TRBV9 and TRBJ2-3; 11 positions match TRBD2. The CDR3 runs to 16 residues. Germline values: CDR1 SGDLS, CDR2 YYNGEE. Trimming took 3 bases from V and 3 from J; bases not matched to a gene: 6. The CDR3 here is CASSGIAGGPTDTQYF. The CDR3 DNA is TGTGCCAGCAGCGGGATAGCGGGGGGGCCGACAGATACGCAGTATTTT.

There are a few counts of this clone. The chain is built from TRBV6-1 and TRBJ1-4; no definite D call. This CDR3 has 15 residues. Trimming took off 5 bases at V and 8 bases at J, with 18 bases between the two ends. Germline loops: CDR1 MNHNS, CDR2 SASEGT. The CDR3 nucleotides read TGTGCCAGCAGTCCTCTGGGGAGGGCTACCGAAAAACTGTTTTTT. This translates into CASSPLGRATEKLFF.